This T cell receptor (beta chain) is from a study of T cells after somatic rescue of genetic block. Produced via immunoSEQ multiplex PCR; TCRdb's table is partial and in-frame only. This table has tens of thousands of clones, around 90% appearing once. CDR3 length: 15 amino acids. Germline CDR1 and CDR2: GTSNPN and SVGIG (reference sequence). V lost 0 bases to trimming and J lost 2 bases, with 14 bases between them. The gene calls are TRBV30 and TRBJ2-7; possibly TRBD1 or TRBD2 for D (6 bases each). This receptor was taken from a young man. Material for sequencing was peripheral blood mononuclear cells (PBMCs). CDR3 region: CAWSVRGRSTYEQYF. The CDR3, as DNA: TGTGCCTGGAGTGTACGGGGGCGGTCTACCTACGAGCAGTACTTC.